This T cell receptor beta chain came from a study of CD4 T cells in relation to SARS-CoV-2 and coronaviruses (dated by TCRdb to the early 2020s). Regarding the complete study: In the ViraFEST assay, PBMCs were grown with antigen for approximately 11 days, and TCR beta CDR3s were then sequenced to identify antigen-specific clonal expansions. Across all 12 patients in the convalescent cohort, the median age was around 40 years, with a range of about 20 to 75 years. Of the approximately 12 convalescent patients, 8 were male and 4 were female, and two of the subjects were Hispanic. Using patient-derived lymphoblastoid cell lines, the shared crossreactive spike epitopes were mapped to their HLA restriction. Memory CD4+ T cell crossreactivity between SARS-CoV-2 and common cold coronavirus spike proteins was assessed at the TCR clonotype level in the study. The Adaptive Biotechnologies TCR-sequencing kit was used to sequence samples from a few pre-COVID donors and the naive versus memory experiments, whereas other data were Illumina-based. A different TCR-beta assay, based on Illumina, was used to sequence expansion assays from other donors in the study. Overall study results and their limits: Since the crossreactivity analysis centred on spike protein, crossreactivity against other viral proteins was not assessed. Because no donor provided both pre-pandemic and post-infection samples, tracing the source of pre-existing responses was limited. Sequencing naive versus memory cells indicated that the assay picks up memory recall responses, not primary responses primed during culture. Crossreactive clones showed significantly weaker SARS-CoV-2-driven expansion than monoreactive clones, consistent with antigenic imprinting. The study was limited by small numbers of patients and tested TCRs. Roughly 67% of donors had memory CD4+ clonotypes that crossrecognized SARS-CoV-2 and at least one common cold coronavirus spike.

On this clone: There is no known antigen for this receptor. No base quality information exists; no much larger clone differs at one position.

DNA from CEF-cultured naive and memory CD4+ T cells underwent immunoSEQ TCR-beta sequencing at survey level. The original methods were these. During preprocessing, nonproductive sequences were removed, along with CDR3s that did not begin with C, did not end with F or W, or were shorter than 7 amino acids. Antigen-specific clonotypes were called with the MANAFEST web app on the basis of expansion relative to the reference and to other culture wells. A clone counted as positive if significantly expanded in 2 of 3 replicate wells versus the reference culture at FDR below 0.05. To be called positive, a clone also had to show significant expansion compared with every other tandem well and an odds ratio greater than 5. Cultured and uncultured naive and memory CD4+ repertoires were searched for previously identified spike- and CEF-reactive CDR3s. CDR3 homology was quantified as pairwise Levenshtein distance, calculated with the stringdist R package after three terminal residues were trimmed from each end. The clones in this table, taken by TCRdb from immuneACCESS, are in-frame only. Not every clone is retained; where verified, under half of the shortfall comes from an unresolved V gene, and the cause of the rest is unknown. The D gene and trimming were derived from the DNA, and the V and J assignments and clone size from that table. The sample yields some 32,000 clones; more than 60% were counted once. Together, the top ten hold about 3.4% of the sample.

CDR1 and CDR2 were assigned from the germline V gene (reference sequence) as LGHDT and YNNKEL. The CDR3 numbers 17 residues from cysteine through phenylalanine. Just the 51-base CDR3 DNA is kept, in frame starting at base 1. Germline trimming: 0 bases from V, 10 bases from J; junction bases outside gene matches: 10. Naive and memory CD4+ T cells were separated from cryopreserved PBMCs through CD4 enrichment, which was followed by EasySep naive CD4+ T cell enrichment. For roughly 11 days, sorted naive or memory CD4+ T cells (roughly 110,000) were cultured at a 1:1 ratio with T cell-depleted PBMCs and CEF peptides. In general, every peptide culture condition was set up in three replicate wells. PBMCs were isolated from leukapheresis product or whole blood by Ficoll-Paque PLUS gradient centrifugation. PBMCs were either used fresh in the expansion assay or cryopreserved at -140 degrees C. The QIAamp Micro DNA Kit was used to extract genomic DNA from the CD4+ T cells.

The chain links TRBV3-1 (or the pseudogene TRBV3-2) with TRBJ2-1; the central 12 bases match TRBD2. This sequence was found in an adult with COVID-19. The sample consisted of memory CD4+ T cells from PBMCs, cultured in vitro. The cell subset or site label here, explained by the study, means: memory (non-naive) CD4+ T cells. CDR3 protein: CASSQDGGLAGGREQFF. The nucleotide sequence is given as TGTGCCAGCAGCCAAGATGGGGGGCTAGCGGGAGGGCGGGAGCAGTTCTTC.